The rows below give T cell receptor beta chains drawn from one sample of a study of shared clonotypes between healthy human individuals. Profiled with immunoSEQ multiplex PCR; TCRdb holds only in-frame clones, not every one. In the table there are about 1 million clones, approximately 78% of which are singletons. The sequencing sample was made of memory CD4+ T cells from PBMCs. Source of these receptors: a man aged 18 to 30 in good health. Some clones in this sample may be carry-over from other donors' samples. Each CDR3 is given with its conserved first and last residue. A D gene is named only where the DNA matches it firmly. Only some rows state a clone size, as once, few, many or a class for expanded clones.

cdr3_nt cdr3_aa j_call v_call clone_size d_call
TGCGCCAGCAGCTTGGAGAACCCGGGACAGGGGGCAACTAATGAAAAACTGTTTTTT CASSLENPGQGATNEKLFF TRBJ1-4 TRBV5-1 NA TRBD1
TGTGCCAGCAGCTTAACCGCAGAGACCCAGTACTTC CASSLTAETQYF TRBJ2-5 TRBV5-8 many NA
TGTGCCAGCAGCCCTAATTCCGGACTAGCCTATTTGAATGAGCAGTTCTTC CASSPNSGLAYLNEQFF TRBJ2-1 TRBV5-4 NA TRBD2
TGTGCCAGCAGTTTATTCGGCCAGGTATATTTT CASSLFGQVYF TRBJ1-3 TRBV28 NA NA
TGTGCCAGCAGCGGCCGGGACAGATACAATGAGCAGTTCTTC CASSGRDRYNEQFF TRBJ2-1 TRBV5-4 NA TRBD1
TGCAGCGTTGGAGACCAGGGGACCGGGGAGCTGTTTTTT CSVGDQGTGELFF TRBJ2-2 TRBV29-1 NA NA
TGTGCCAGTAGTTCCTTCCTCCGGGACAGGGGGCGAGGGAGCTCCTACAATGAGCAGTTCTTC CASSSFLRDRGRGSSYNEQFF TRBJ2-1 TRBV19 NA TRBD1
TGTGCCAGCAGCCAAGACAGGGACAGGATCTACAATGAGCAGTTCTTC CASSQDRDRIYNEQFF TRBJ2-1 TRBV5-4 NA TRBD1
TGCACCAGCAGCCAACTTAGGCGGGCAGGAGGTCGGGACACTGAAGCTTTCTTT CTSSQLRRAGGRDTEAFF TRBJ1-1 TRBV1 once NA
TGCAGTGCTAACTCCTACAATGAGCAGTTCTTC CSANSYNEQFF TRBJ2-1 TRBV20-1 NA NA
TGTGCCTGGAGTCGGGGTCGTGGCTATGGCTACACCTTC CAWSRGRGYGYTF TRBJ1-2 TRBV30 NA NA
TGTGCCAGCAGTTTTCAGGGGACAGCCCAAGAGACCCAGTACTTC CASSFQGTAQETQYF TRBJ2-5 TRBV28 NA TRBD1
TGTGCCAGCAGCTTAGATAGACAGGGCGTGGGAGGCTACACCTTC CASSLDRQGVGGYTF TRBJ1-2 TRBV11-2 few TRBD1
TGTGCCAGCCTCCGACAGGGGGCCTACGAGCAGTACTTC CASLRQGAYEQYF TRBJ2-7 TRBV28 NA TRBD1
TGCGCCAGCAGCCAAGCGGGGGCTGCCTCCTATGGCTACACCTTC CASSQAGAASYGYTF TRBJ1-2 TRBV4-1 NA NA
TGTGCCTGGAGTGGACAGTCCAATCAGCCCCAGCATTTT CAWSGQSNQPQHF TRBJ1-5 TRBV30 NA NA
TGTGCCAGCTCACCAATCGGGGTCGTCGGGGCGACTTTAGCCAAAAACATTCAGTACTTC CASSPIGVVGATLAKNIQYF TRBJ2-4 TRBV18 NA NA
TGTGCCAGCAGCTTCCCCGGTGAGACCCAGTACTTC CASSFPGETQYF TRBJ2-5 TRBV7-2 NA NA
TGTGCCAGCAGCCCAGGGGCTAGCGGGAGACCTGTCCAAGAGACCCAGTACTTC CASSPGASGRPVQETQYF TRBJ2-5 TRBV9 NA TRBD2
TGTGCCTGGTCGACCTTTAGCTCCTACAATGAGCAGTTCTTC CAWSTFSSYNEQFF TRBJ2-1 TRBV30 NA NA
TGTGCCAGCAGCTTACTACAGGGCGGAGGTGGAAACACCATATATTTT CASSLLQGGGGNTIYF TRBJ1-3 TRBV7-8 NA NA
TGTGCCGGGGGCCGGGACACCAATCAGCCCCAGCATTTT CAGGRDTNQPQHF TRBJ1-5 TRBV2 NA NA
TGCGCCAGCAGCCCGGGAGTGGGGGGCCGTAATGAGCAGTTCTTC CASSPGVGGRNEQFF TRBJ2-1 TRBV5-1 NA NA
TGTGCCAGCAGCCCGCGGACAGGCCACTCTGGAAACACCATATATTTT CASSPRTGHSGNTIYF TRBJ1-3 TRBV7-9 NA TRBD1
TGTGCCAGCAGCTCTGGGTCCTTTGCGGGTCAAGAGACCCAGTACTTC CASSSGSFAGQETQYF TRBJ2-5 TRBV7-6 NA NA
TGTGCCAGCAGCTTGTACCCTGCGGGAGGGGGTGAGACCCAGTACTTC CASSLYPAGGGETQYF TRBJ2-5 TRBV11-1 NA TRBD2
TGTGCCAGCAGCTTAGGGACTAGCGGGATCCGAGTCACCGGGGAGCTGTTTTTT CASSLGTSGIRVTGELFF TRBJ2-2 TRBV7-9 NA TRBD2
TGTGCCAGCGCCTCGGCCTTCTCCTACGAGCAGTACTTC CASASAFSYEQYF TRBJ2-7 TRBV6-5 NA NA
TGTGCCAGCAGCTTGGAACAGGGGCTAGGGGAGCAGTACTTC CASSLEQGLGEQYF TRBJ2-7 TRBV5-4 NA TRBD1
TGTGCCAGTAGCGCGGGATATACCTACAATGAGCAGTTCTTC CASSAGYTYNEQFF TRBJ2-1 TRBV19 NA NA
TGCGCCAGCAGCCAGGGACACAGTAATGAAAAACTGTTTTTT CASSQGHSNEKLFF TRBJ1-4 TRBV5-1 NA NA
TGTGCCAGCAGTTCGTTGACAGGGGCAGGAAACACTGAAGCTTTCTTT CASSSLTGAGNTEAFF TRBJ1-1 TRBV27 few TRBD1
TGTGCCAGCAAAGGACAGGGGAGATACGAGCAGTACTTC CASKGQGRYEQYF TRBJ2-7 TRBV6-6 NA TRBD1
TGTGCCTGGAGTGGGCCGCAGAACACTGAAGCTTTCTTT CAWSGPQNTEAFF TRBJ1-1 TRBV30 few NA
TGTGCCAGCAGCGTAGTATCAGGGTCCTCCTACAATGAGCAGTTCTTC CASSVVSGSSYNEQFF TRBJ2-1 TRBV9 few NA
TGTGCCAGCAGCTCCCTCGTCCGACAGGGGAGATCACAAGAGACCCAGTACTTC CASSSLVRQGRSQETQYF TRBJ2-5 TRBV11-2 once TRBD1
TGTGCCATCAGTGAGTCATTGGGGTATGGCTACACCTTC CAISESLGYGYTF TRBJ1-2 TRBV10-3 once NA
TGTGCCAGCAGCTTAGAGGAGAGGCGGAGGGGCTACACCTTC CASSLEERRRGYTF TRBJ1-2 TRBV7-2 NA NA
TGTGCCAGCAAACAACAGGGACGGACTGAAGCTTTCTTT CASKQQGRTEAFF TRBJ1-1 TRBV14 NA NA
TGTGCCAGCAGTGCCATGCGGGTAGTTCTCCTAGCCAAAAACATTCAGTACTTC CASSAMRVVLLAKNIQYF TRBJ2-4 TRBV2 NA NA
TGTGCCAGCAAGACACTTGCCGATACGCAGTATTTT CASKTLADTQYF TRBJ2-3 TRBV2 NA NA
TGTGCCAGCAGCCCCCTGGCAGGCGGGGGGCCCCAGCATTTT CASSPLAGGGPQHF TRBJ1-5 TRBV7-9 NA NA
TGTGCCAGCTCACCAGGCCAGGGGGTAGTTGGTGGCTACACCTTC CASSPGQGVVGGYTF TRBJ1-2 TRBV18 few TRBD1
TGTGCCAGCAGCCCCAGGACAGGGGGCACAGATACGCAGTATTTT CASSPRTGGTDTQYF TRBJ2-3 TRBV5-6 NA TRBD1
TGTGCCTGGAGTGCCCGGGGGGCCTATTCAGGGAATAGCAATCAGCCCCAGCATTTT CAWSARGAYSGNSNQPQHF TRBJ1-5 TRBV30 NA NA
TGTGCCAGCAGCTTAATGGGGTCCCTGAACACTGAAGCTTTCTTT CASSLMGSLNTEAFF TRBJ1-1 TRBV7-2 once NA
TGTGCCAGCAGTGAGGCGCCAGGGCGGCTGAACACTGAAGCTTTCTTT CASSEAPGRLNTEAFF TRBJ1-1 TRBV25-1 NA NA
TGTGCCTGGTCCGGGGGGCGGAATCAGCCCCAGCATTTT CAWSGGRNQPQHF TRBJ1-5 TRBV30 few NA
TGTGCCAGCAGCTTAGGGGGAGCAAAAGAGCAGTTCTTC CASSLGGAKEQFF TRBJ2-1 TRBV7-9 NA NA
TGTGCCAGCTCACCGGCGGAGGGGGGTCTCACCGGGGAGCTGTTTTTT CASSPAEGGLTGELFF TRBJ2-2 TRBV18 NA NA
TGTGCCAGCAGTCCTTATGGGACTAGCGGACTCTACGAGCAGTACTTC CASSPYGTSGLYEQYF TRBJ2-7 TRBV28 once TRBD2